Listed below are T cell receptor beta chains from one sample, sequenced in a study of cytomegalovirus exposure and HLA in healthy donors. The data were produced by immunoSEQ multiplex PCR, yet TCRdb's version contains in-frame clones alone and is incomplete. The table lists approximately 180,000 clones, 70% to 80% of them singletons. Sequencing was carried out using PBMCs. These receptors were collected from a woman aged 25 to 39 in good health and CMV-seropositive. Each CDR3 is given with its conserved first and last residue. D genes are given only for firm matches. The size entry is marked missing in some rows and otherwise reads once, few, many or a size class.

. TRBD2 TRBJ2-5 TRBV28 TGTGCCAGCAGTCCCATAGGGCTAGCGGGTCAAGAGACCCAGTACTTC CASSPIGLAGQETQYF
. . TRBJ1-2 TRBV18 TGTGCCAGCTCACCAGACTTAAGAGAGTATGGCTACACCTTC CASSPDLREYGYTF
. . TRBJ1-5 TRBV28 TGTGCCAGCAGACCTCCGGGACTTCGCAATCAGCCCCAGCATTTT CASRPPGLRNQPQHF
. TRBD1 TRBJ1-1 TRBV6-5 TGTGCCAGCATCCAGACAGGGGCGGCTTTCTTT CASIQTGAAFF
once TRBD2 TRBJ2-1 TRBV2 TGTGCCAGTGGGGCTTTGGGCGGGAGGGCCTACAATGAGCAGTTCTTC CASGALGGRAYNEQFF
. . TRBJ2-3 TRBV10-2 TGCGCCAGCACCCCGGGTGCGTCTAGCACAGATACGCAGTATTTT CASTPGASSTDTQYF
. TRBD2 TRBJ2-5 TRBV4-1 TGCGCCAGCAGCCAAGAGGGGAAAAGGCTAGCGGTAGAGACCCAGTACTTC CASSQEGKRLAVETQYF
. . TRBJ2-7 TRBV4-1 TGCGCCAGCAGCCAAGTACTCTCCTACGAGCAGTACTTC CASSQVLSYEQYF
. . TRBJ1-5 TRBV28 TGTGCCAGCAGCTCAGGGCGCCTTGGGGGCAATCAGCCCCAGCATTTT CASSSGRLGGNQPQHF
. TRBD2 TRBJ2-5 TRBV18 TGTGCCAGCTCACCGGGGCTAGCGGGAGAAGAGACCCAGTACTTC CASSPGLAGEETQYF
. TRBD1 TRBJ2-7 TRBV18 TGTGCCAGCTCACTTGACGACAGGGTGTACGAGCAGTACTTC CASSLDDRVYEQYF
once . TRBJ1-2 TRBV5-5 TGTGCCAGCAGCTTGAGCGCAGGGAACTATGGCTACACCTTC CASSLSAGNYGYTF
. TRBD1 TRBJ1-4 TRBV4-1 TGCGCCAGCAGCCAATCCCTGGGGACAGGATTAGAAAAACTGTTTTTT CASSQSLGTGLEKLFF
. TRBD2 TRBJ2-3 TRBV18 TGTGCCAGCTCACTGACTAGCGGGTCCACAGATACGCAGTATTTT CASSLTSGSTDTQYF
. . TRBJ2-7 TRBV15 TGTGCCACCAGCTCCCTAGGAGGGGGCAGTCGAGGCGAGCAGTACTTC CATSSLGGGSRGEQYF
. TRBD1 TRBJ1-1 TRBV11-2 TGTGCCAGCAGCTTATTTACGGTCAGGGGGCGATTCGGGAACACTGAAGCTTTCTTT CASSLFTVRGRFGNTEAFF
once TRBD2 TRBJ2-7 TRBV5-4 TGTGCCAGCAGCTTGGAAGGCGGGAGAACCTACGAGCAGTACTTC CASSLEGGRTYEQYF
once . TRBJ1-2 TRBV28 TGTGCCAGCTCGAGCTATGGCTACACCTTC CASSSYGYTF
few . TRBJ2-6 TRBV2 TGTGCCAGCAGTGAAGAGAGGACTGGGGCCAACGTCCTGACTTTC CASSEERTGANVLTF
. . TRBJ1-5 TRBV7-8 TGTGCCAGCAGCTATTCGAACACGGGAAATCAGCCCCAGCATTTT CASSYSNTGNQPQHF
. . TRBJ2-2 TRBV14 TGTGCCAGCAGCCAAGCCCGGGGCGGGGAGCTGTTTTTT CASSQARGGELFF
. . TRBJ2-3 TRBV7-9 TGTGCCAGCAGCCCCACTGAACGGACTAGCACAGATACGCAGTATTTT CASSPTERTSTDTQYF